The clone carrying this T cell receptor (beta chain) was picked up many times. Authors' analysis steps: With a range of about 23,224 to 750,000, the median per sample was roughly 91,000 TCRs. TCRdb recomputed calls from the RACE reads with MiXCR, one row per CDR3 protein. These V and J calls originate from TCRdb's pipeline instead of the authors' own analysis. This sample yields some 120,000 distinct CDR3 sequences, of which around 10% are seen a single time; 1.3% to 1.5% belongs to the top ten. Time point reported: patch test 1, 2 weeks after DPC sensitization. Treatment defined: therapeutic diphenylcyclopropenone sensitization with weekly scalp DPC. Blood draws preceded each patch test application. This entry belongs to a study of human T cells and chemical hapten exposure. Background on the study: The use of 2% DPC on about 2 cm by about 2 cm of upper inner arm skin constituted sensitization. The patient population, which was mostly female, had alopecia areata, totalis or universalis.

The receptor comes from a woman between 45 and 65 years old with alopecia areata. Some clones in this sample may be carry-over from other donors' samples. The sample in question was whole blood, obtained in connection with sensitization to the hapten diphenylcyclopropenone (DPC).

The CDR3 spells CATRSGGERPQYF. Written as DNA, the CDR3 is TGTGCCACCAGATCAGGGGGAGAGCGGCCGCAGTATTTT. The V call is TRBV28, the J call TRBJ2-3, with 7 bases matching TRBD1. The CDR3 totals 13 residues. The germline V gene has CDR1 MDHEN and CDR2 SYDVKM. V was clipped by 10 bases and J by 10 bases; unmatched bases: 14.